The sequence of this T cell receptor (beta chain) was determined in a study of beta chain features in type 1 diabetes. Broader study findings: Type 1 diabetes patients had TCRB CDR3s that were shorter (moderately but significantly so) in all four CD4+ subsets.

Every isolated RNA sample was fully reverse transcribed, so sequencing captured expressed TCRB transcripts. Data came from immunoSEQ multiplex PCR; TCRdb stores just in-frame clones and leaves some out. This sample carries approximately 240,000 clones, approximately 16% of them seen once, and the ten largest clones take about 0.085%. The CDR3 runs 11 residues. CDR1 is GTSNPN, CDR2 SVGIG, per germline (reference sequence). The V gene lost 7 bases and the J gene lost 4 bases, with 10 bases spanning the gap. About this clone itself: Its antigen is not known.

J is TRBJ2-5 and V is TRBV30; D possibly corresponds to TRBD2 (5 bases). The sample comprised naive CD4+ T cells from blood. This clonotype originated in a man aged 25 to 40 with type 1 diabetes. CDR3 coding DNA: TGTGCCTTGGACTCGCCAGAGACCCAGTACTTC. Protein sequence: CALDSPETQYF.